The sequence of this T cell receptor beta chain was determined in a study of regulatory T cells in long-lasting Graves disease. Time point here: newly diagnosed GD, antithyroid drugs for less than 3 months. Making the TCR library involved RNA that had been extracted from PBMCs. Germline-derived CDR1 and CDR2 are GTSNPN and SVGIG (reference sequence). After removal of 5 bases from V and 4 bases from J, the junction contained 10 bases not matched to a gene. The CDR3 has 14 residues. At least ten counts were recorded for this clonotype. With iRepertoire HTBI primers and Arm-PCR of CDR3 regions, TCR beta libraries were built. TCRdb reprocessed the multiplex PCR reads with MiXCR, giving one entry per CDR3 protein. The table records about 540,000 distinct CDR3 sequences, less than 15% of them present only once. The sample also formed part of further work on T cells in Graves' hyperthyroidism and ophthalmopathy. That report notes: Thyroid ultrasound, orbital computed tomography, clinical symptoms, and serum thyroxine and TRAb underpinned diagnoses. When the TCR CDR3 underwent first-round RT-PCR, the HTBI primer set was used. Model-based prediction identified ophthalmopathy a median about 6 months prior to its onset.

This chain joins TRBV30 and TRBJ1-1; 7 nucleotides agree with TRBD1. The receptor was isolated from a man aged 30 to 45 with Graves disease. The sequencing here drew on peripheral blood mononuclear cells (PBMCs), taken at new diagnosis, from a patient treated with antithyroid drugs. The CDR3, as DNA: TGTGCCTGGGCTAGGGACAGCCGATTCACTGAAGCTTTCTTT. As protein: CAWARDSRFTEAFF.